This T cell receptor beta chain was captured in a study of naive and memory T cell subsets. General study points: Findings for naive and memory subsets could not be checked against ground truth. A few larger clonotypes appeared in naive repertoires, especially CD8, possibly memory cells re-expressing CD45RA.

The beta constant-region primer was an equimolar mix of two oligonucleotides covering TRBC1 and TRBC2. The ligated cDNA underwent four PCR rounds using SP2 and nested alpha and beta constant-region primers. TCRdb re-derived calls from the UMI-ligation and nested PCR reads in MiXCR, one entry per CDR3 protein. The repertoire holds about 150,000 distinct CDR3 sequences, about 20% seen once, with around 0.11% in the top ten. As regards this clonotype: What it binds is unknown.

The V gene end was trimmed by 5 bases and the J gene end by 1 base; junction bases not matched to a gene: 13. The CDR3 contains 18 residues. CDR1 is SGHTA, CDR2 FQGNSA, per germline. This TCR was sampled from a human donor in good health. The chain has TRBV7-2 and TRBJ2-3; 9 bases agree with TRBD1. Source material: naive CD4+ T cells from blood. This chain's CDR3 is CASSPIDRGSLGTDTQYF. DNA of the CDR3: TGTGCCAGCAGCCCGATCGACAGGGGGAGTCTTGGCACAGATACGCAGTATTTT.